The 17 T cell receptor beta chains below were found in one sample sequenced in a study of diagnostic markers for celiac disease. TCRdb reprocessed the reads, with one entry per CDR3 protein and no DNA. With under 9,500 distinct CDR3 sequences in the sample, the ten largest clones hold less than 7.5%. The specimen sequenced was either unsorted cells or a sorted T cell fraction (not recorded which). These receptors were obtained from a human donor. This table probably holds off-target reads from a library built for another chain.

The chain joins TRBV4-3 to TRBJ2-7; checking the TCRdb D call of TRBD1 is not possible without DNA. The CDR3 covers 15 residues. In germline, CDR1 is LGHNA, CDR2 YSLEER. The CDR3 loop is CASSPARDSIYEQYF.

The chain carries TRBV7-2 and TRBJ2-7; TCRdb names TRBD1, which stays unverified in the absence of DNA. The CDR3 consists of 16 residues. From germline, CDR1 is SGHTA and CDR2 FQGNSA. CDR3 protein: CASSIDAGRDLEEQYF.

Considering frequency, this clonotype is medium-sized. The rearrangement joins TRBV28 to TRBJ2-5. Germline CDR1 and CDR2: MDHEN and SYDVKM. CDR3 length equals 11 residues. CDR3 sequence reads: CASSYVETQYF.

This chain connects TRBV24-1 to TRBJ2-3; absent DNA, TCRdb's TRBD1 call cannot be checked. The germline V gene has CDR1 KGHDR and CDR2 SFDVKD. CDR3 length: 17 amino acids. CDR3 protein: CATSDLSRGESTDTQYF.

This clonotype is medium-sized by frequency. This sequence joins TRBV29-1 and TRBJ2-2; checking the TCRdb D call of TRBD2 is not possible without DNA. This CDR3 is 14 amino acids long. The germline gives CDR1 SQVTM, CDR2 ANQGSEA. CDR3 residues: CSVEGRERTGELFF.

This clonotype is medium-sized by frequency. The V call is TRBV7-7, the J call TRBJ1-1. From germline, CDR1 is SSHAT and CDR2 FNYEAQ (reference sequence). The CDR3 has 13 amino acids. The CDR3 sequence: CASSLGTNTEAFF.

This rearrangement joins TRBV20-1 to TRBJ2-1; checking the TCRdb D call of TRBD2 is not possible without DNA. Germline V lookup: CDR1 DFQATT, CDR2 SNEGSKA (reference sequence). This CDR3 region has 16 residues. This CDR3 reads CSARDLGLVRVEEQFF.

The CDR3 reads CASSQDDGGQGVNDIQYF. This chain connects TRBV4-2 to TRBJ2-4; the D call from TCRdb, TRBD1, cannot be confirmed without DNA. CDR1 is LGHNA and CDR2 is YNFKEQ in the germline V gene. CDR3 size: 18 residues.

The chain has TRBV3-1 and TRBJ2-1; TCRdb calls TRBD2, which cannot be checked without DNA. Germline CDR1 is LGHDT and CDR2 is YNNKEL (reference sequence). This CDR3 region has 14 residues. CDR3 protein: CASSLTSLANEQFF.

The chain is built from TRBV20-1 and TRBJ1-5; TCRdb calls TRBD1, which cannot be checked without DNA. The CDR3 is 17 residues long. Germline values: CDR1 DFQATT, CDR2 SNEGSKA (reference sequence). The CDR3 sequence is CSADPGQGGNSNQPQHF.

This clonotype is called medium-sized (0.01 to 0.1%) based on its frequency. V is TRBV4-3 and J is TRBJ1-2; TCRdb designates TRBD1, a call that cannot be tested without DNA. CDR3 size: 16 residues. CDR1 and CDR2 (germline): LGHNA, YSLEER. CDR3 residues: CASSPGTGGNLDGYTF.

Considering frequency, this clonotype is medium-sized. The chain carries TRBV5-1 and TRBJ2-2; the D call from TCRdb, TRBD1, cannot be confirmed without DNA. This CDR3 has 16 residues. Germline V gene data show CDR1 as SGHRS and CDR2 as YFSETQ. The CDR3 spells CASSLGPGAMAGELFF.

This clonotype is labeled medium-sized based on frequency. V and J are TRBV20-1 and TRBJ2-1; no DNA is available, so the TRBD1 call from TCRdb remains unchecked. The CDR3 consists of 13 residues. From germline, CDR1 is DFQATT and CDR2 SNEGSKA (reference sequence). CDR3 sequence: CSARGRGQGEQFF.

The gene calls are TRBV14 and TRBJ2-1; no DNA is available, so the TRBD1 call from TCRdb remains unchecked. CDR3 length: 16 residues. Per the germline V gene, CDR1 is SGHDN and CDR2 is FVKESK. The CDR3 reads CASSQEGALGTLEQFF.

The rearrangement joins TRBV7-2 to TRBJ2-1. Germline V gene data show CDR1 as SGHTA and CDR2 as FQGNSA. The CDR3 is 17 amino acids. CDR3 loop: CASSYPKGFGSYNEQFF.

This chain joins TRBV4-2 and TRBJ2-1; the D gene TCRdb calls, TRBD2, cannot be checked with no DNA. The CDR3 covers 16 residues. Per germline, CDR1 LGHNA and CDR2 YNFKEQ. The CDR3 spells CASSQDRLAGLNEQFF.

By frequency, this clonotype is medium-sized. The chain employs TRBV15 and TRBJ2-1. The CDR3 runs to 15 residues. Germline V gives CDR1 LNHNV, CDR2 YYDKDF (reference sequence). This CDR3 reads CATNPRGGVYNEQFF. Full variable domain (rest looked up from reference TRBV15 and TRBJ2-1): DAMVIQNPRYQVTQFGKPVTLSCSQTLNHNVMYWYQQKSSQAPKLLFHYYDKDFNNEADTPDNFQSRRPNTSFCFLDIRSPGLGDTAMYLCATNPRGGVYNEQFFGPGTRLTVL.